This T cell receptor (beta chain) emerged from a study of metastatic and nonmetastatic thyroid tumors. The wider study: Samples came from malignant and benign thyroid patients, and repertoires were compared across blood and tumor or nodule tissue.

The J segment lost 3 bases and the V segment lost 6 bases, leaving 6 bases of the junction unmatched. CDR1 MNHNS and CDR2 SASEGT come from the germline V gene. CDR3 length: 16 amino acids. Among the patients, none had received any treatment before thyroid surgery. Points from the study as a whole: TCR beta diversity was reportedly significantly higher in malignant thyroid tumors than benign nodules, in blood and tumor.

In the source study's methods: CDR3 was compared across clinicopathological groups, and the resulting differences were used to build a distant-metastasis classifier for papillary thyroid cancer. MiXCR re-clonotyped the PCR reads for TCRdb. TCRdb's processing, not the study's, gives the V and J calls here. The sample records more than 65,000 clones, 13% to 15% being singletons. This clone was recorded at least ten times. The antigen is not known. Sequenced material: blood. The chain links TRBV6-1 to TRBJ2-3, with 13 bases that match TRBD2. The sequence came from a male donor with papillary thyroid cancer or a benign thyroid nodule (not recorded which). Some clones in this sample may be carry-over from other donors' samples. CDR3 bases: TGTGCCAGCAGGATACTAGCGGGAGGGCCGACAGATACGCAGTATTTT. Translating it yields CASRILAGGPTDTQYF.